A selection of T cell receptor beta chains follows, all from one sample in a study of cytotoxic CD8 clonotypes in ibrutinib-treated CLL. Using immunoSEQ multiplex PCR, the repertoire was profiled, and TCRdb retains in-frame clones only, with some absent. The sample gives under 300,000 clones, roughly 70% of which show up once; 15% to 19% is in the top ten. This specimen consisted of PBMCs, obtained after 24 months of ibrutinib treatment. The receptor set was obtained from a human donor with chronic lymphocytic leukemia. Both conserved end residues are part of each CDR3. A D gene is named only where the DNA matches it firmly. Clone size is stated in some rows and not others, as once, few, many or a class when expanded.

V gene	clone size	J gene	D gene	CDR3 protein	CDR3 DNA
TRBV5-1	few	TRBJ2-1	.	CASSLDPQAYNEQFF	TGCGCCAGCAGCTTGGATCCACAAGCCTACAATGAGCAGTTCTTC
TRBV15	.	TRBJ2-1	TRBD2	CATSRDRGTSGRGQFF	TGTGCCACCAGCAGAGATCGCGGGACTAGCGGGAGGGGGCAGTTCTTC
TRBV11-1	.	TRBJ1-1	.	CASSLTGGREAFF	TGTGCCAGCAGCTTAACTGGGGGACGGGAAGCTTTCTTT
TRBV27	few	TRBJ2-7	TRBD2	CASSFVGRTGTRSYEQYF	TGTGCCAGCAGTTTCGTGGGGCGAACCGGGACTAGATCCTACGAGCAGTACTTC
TRBV11-2	few	TRBJ2-3	.	CASRSFGGRTDTQYF	TGTGCCAGCAGGTCTTTTGGCGGGCGCACAGATACGCAGTATTTT
TRBV6-5	.	TRBJ1-4	.	CASSYIGANEKLFF	TGTGCCAGCAGTTACATAGGAGCCAATGAAAAACTGTTTTTT
TRBV4-3	.	TRBJ2-7	.	CASSPSPSSYEQYF	TGCGCCAGCAGCCCTTCTCCGAGCTCCTACGAGCAGTACTTC
TRBV28	.	TRBJ2-1	.	CASSPTLGRVDYNEQFF	TGTGCCAGCAGTCCAACCTTAGGACGGGTGGACTACAATGAGCAGTTCTTC
TRBV5-4	.	TRBJ2-5	.	CASSLRSSGETQYF	TGTGCCAGCAGCTTGCGCTCAAGTGGGGAGACCCAGTACTTC
TRBV6-5	once	TRBJ2-7	.	CASSYSGGSYEQYF	TGTGCCAGCAGTTACTCCGGCGGGTCCTACGAGCAGTACTTC
TRBV5-1	.	TRBJ2-7	TRBD1	CASSRDRGDEQYF	TGCGCCAGCAGCAGGGACAGGGGCGACGAGCAGTACTTC
TRBV6-5	.	TRBJ2-7	TRBD2	CASSRRLAGPYEQYF	TGTGCCAGCAGCCGTCGACTAGCGGGGCCCTACGAGCAGTACTTC
TRBV9	.	TRBJ2-7	TRBD1	CASSPQGGDRATYEQYF	TGTGCCAGCAGCCCCCAGGGGGGGGACAGGGCCACCTACGAGCAGTACTTC
TRBV7-2	.	TRBJ2-3	.	CASSLGREADTQYF	TGTGCCAGCAGCTTAGGCAGAGAGGCGGATACGCAGTATTTT
TRBV30	few	TRBJ2-7	TRBD2	CASQPPGLAGVGEQYF	TGTGCCTCCCAACCCCCAGGGCTAGCGGGAGTCGGCGAGCAGTACTTC
TRBV2	.	TRBJ2-7	TRBD1	CASSPPGTAYEQYF	TGTGCCAGCAGTCCGCCCGGGACAGCCTACGAGCAGTACTTC
TRBV21-1	.	TRBJ1-2	.	CASSTQATECSYGYTF	TGTGCCAGCAGCACACAAGCGACGGAGTGTTCCTATGGCTACACCTTC
TRBV2	.	TRBJ1-1	.	CASILRGNTEAFF	TGTGCCAGCATTCTCCGAGGAAACACTGAAGCTTTCTTT
TRBV4-1	.	TRBJ2-5	.	CASSQVGVRGETQYF	TGCGCCAGCAGCCAAGTAGGGGTGCGGGGAGAGACCCAGTACTTC
TRBV5-1	.	TRBJ1-2	TRBD1	CASSLVVSGTGVGYTF	TGCGCCAGCAGCTTGGTGGTCTCTGGGACAGGGGTCGGCTACACCTTC
TRBV11-2	.	TRBJ2-3	TRBD2	CASSLGLAADTQYF	TGTGCCAGCAGCTTGGGACTAGCGGCAGATACGCAGTATTTT
TRBV6-1	.	TRBJ2-7	TRBD2	CASSEGGAYEQYF	TGTGCCAGCAGTGAGGGAGGGGCCTACGAGCAGTACTTC
TRBV2	.	TRBJ2-3	.	CASSDEARSDTQYF	TGTGCCAGCAGTGACGAGGCTCGCTCAGATACGCAGTATTTT
TRBV5-1	.	TRBJ2-5	TRBD2	CASSLVPSGSQETQYF	TGCGCCAGCAGCTTAGTACCTAGCGGGTCCCAAGAGACCCAGTACTTC
TRBV2	.	TRBJ2-7	.	CASSATEGDRLTYEQYF	TGTGCCAGCAGTGCTACTGAAGGAGACAGGCTGACCTACGAGCAGTACTTC
TRBV5-6	.	TRBJ1-2	TRBD1	CATRTGGLGVAYGYTF	TGTGCCACCAGGACAGGGGGCCTCGGAGTCGCCTATGGCTACACCTTC
TRBV6-5	few	TRBJ1-1	.	CASTMSQGPNTEAFF	TGTGCCAGCACCATGTCCCAGGGGCCGAACACTGAAGCTTTCTTT